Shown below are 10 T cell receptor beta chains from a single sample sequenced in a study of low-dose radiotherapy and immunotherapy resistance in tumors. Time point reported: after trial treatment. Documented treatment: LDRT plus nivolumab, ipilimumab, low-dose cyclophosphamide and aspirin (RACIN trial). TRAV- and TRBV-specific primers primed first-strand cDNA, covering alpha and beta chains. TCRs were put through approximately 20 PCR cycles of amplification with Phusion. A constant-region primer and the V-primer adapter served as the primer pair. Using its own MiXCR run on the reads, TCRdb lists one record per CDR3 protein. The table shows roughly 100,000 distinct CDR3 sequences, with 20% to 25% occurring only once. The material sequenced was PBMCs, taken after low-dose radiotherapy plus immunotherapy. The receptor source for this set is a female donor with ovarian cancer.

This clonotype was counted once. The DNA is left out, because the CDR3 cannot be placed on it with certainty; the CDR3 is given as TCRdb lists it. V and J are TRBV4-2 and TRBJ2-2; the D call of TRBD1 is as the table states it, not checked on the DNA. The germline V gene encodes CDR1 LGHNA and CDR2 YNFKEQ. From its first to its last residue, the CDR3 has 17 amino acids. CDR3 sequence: CASSQVGTGNTGELFFF.

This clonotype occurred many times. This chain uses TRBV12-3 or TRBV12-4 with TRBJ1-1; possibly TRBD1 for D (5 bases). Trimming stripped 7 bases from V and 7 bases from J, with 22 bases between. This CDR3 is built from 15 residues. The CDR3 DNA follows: TGTGCCAGCACTTCTGAAGACGGTGGAACAGGTGAAGCTTTCTTT. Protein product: CASTSEDGGTGEAFF.

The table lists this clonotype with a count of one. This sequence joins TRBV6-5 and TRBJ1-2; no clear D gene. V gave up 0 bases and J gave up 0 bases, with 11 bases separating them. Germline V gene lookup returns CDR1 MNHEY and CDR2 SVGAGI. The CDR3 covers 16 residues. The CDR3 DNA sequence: TGTGCCAGCAGTTACTCGAAGGGCGGAGCTAACTATGGCTACACCTTC. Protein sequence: CASSYSKGGANYGYTF.

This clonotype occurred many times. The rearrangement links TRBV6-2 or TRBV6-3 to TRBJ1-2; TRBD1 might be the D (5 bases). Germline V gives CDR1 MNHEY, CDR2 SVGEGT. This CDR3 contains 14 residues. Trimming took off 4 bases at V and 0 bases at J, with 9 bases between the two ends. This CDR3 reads CASSWDGANYGYTF. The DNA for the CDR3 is TGTGCCAGCAGTTGGGACGGAGCTAACTATGGCTACACCTTC.

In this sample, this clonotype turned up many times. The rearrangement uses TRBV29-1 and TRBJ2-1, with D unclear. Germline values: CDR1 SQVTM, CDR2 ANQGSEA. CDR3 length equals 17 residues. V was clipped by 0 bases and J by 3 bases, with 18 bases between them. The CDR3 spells CSVEDFNRVEGYNEQFF. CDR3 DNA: TGCAGCGTTGAAGATTTTAATAGGGTAGAAGGCTACAATGAGCAGTTCTTC.

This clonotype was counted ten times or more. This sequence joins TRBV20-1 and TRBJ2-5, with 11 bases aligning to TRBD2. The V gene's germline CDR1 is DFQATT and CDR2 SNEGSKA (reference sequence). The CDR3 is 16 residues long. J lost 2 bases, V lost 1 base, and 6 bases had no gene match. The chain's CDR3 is CSARAPTSGTQETQYF. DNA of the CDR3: TGCAGTGCTAGAGCCCCGACTAGCGGGACTCAAGAGACCCAGTACTTC.

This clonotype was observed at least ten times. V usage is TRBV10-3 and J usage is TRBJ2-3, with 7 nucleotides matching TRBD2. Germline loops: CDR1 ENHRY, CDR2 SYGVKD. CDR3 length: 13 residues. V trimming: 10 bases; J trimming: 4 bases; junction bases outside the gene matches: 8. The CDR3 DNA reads TGTGCCACCCGACTAGCAGGGTCAGATACGCAGTATTTT. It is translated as CATRLAGSDTQYF.

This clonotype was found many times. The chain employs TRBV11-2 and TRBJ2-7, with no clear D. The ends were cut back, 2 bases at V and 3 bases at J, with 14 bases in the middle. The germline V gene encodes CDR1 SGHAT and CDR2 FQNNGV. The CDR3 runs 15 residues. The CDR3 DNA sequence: TGTGCCAGCAGCTTAAACAAGGACGGATTCTACGAGCAGTACTTC. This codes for CASSLNKDGFYEQYF.

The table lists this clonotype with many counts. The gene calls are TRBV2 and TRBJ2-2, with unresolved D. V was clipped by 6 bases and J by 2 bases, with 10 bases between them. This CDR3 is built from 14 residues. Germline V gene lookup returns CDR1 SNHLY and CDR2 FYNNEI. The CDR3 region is CASRRTDNTGELFF. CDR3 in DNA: TGTGCCAGCAGGAGAACAGACAACACCGGGGAGCTGTTTTTT.

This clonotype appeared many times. The CDR3 nucleotides read TGTGCCAGCAGTTTTGGGGCCGGAGCCTACGAGCAGTACTTC. Translating gives CASSFGAGAYEQYF. The V gene is TRBV28, the J gene TRBJ2-7; the D gene is possibly TRBD1 (5 bases). CDR1 MDHEN and CDR2 SYDVKM come from the germline V gene. The CDR3 sequence is 14 residues long. V was cut by 3 bases and J by 2 bases, with 11 bases left in between.